A single sample is the source of the 21 T cell receptor beta chains below, sequenced in a study of blood T cell repertoires in COVID-19 (dated by TCRdb to 2018 to 2021). The library was built by means of the immunoSEQ multiplex PCR assay. Sourced from immuneACCESS, this table was stored by TCRdb with only in-frame sequences that have V and J called. A share of the clones is absent; for the studies checked, an unresolved V gene accounts for under half, and the remainder has no known explanation. The sample profile shows hundreds of thousands of clones; 83% of them were found once. Of the sample, around 1.3% is held by the ten largest clones. The sequenced sample consisted of peripheral blood. Receptors were obtained from a woman younger than 45 with COVID-19, enrolled during active disease.

The chain joins TRBV2 to TRBJ2-7; weak D call: TRBD2 (7 bases). The V and J ends lost 2 bases and 4 bases respectively, with 18 bases between them. Per germline, CDR1 SNHLY and CDR2 FYNNEI. The CDR3 runs to 16 residues. DNA of the CDR3: TGTGCCAGCAGTGAATATGGACTAGGGGGGATATACGAGCAGTACTTC. Translation gives CASSEYGLGGIYEQYF.

The chain has TRBV30 and TRBJ1-5, with 7 bases identical to TRBD1. The CDR3 length is 15 residues. The germline V gene encodes CDR1 GTSNPN and CDR2 SVGIG (reference sequence). V lost 2 bases and J lost 3; bases outside the gene matches: 7. CDR3 sequence (DNA): TGTGCCTGGAGTTCCGGGACAGCCTACAATCAGCCCCAGCATTTT. Translated, it gives CAWSSGTAYNQPQHF.

The chain has TRBV4-3 and TRBJ2-3, with D possibly matching TRBD2 (5 bases). Per the germline V gene, CDR1 is LGHNA and CDR2 is YSLEER. This CDR3 region has 16 residues. The V end was cut by 0 bases, the J end by 2 bases, with 12 bases between. The CDR3 spells CASSQDGVGLTDTQYF. The CDR3 DNA follows: TGCGCCAGCAGCCAAGACGGAGTCGGACTCACAGATACGCAGTATTTT.

This clone was seen more than once but under ten times. The CDR3 coding sequence is TGTGCCAGCAGTTCTATTTTGTGGGCCCCTACAGCTAGCACAGATACGCAGTATTTT. Its translation is CASSSILWAPTASTDTQYF. The gene calls are TRBV27 and TRBJ2-3; D is undetermined. Trimming cost V 4 bases and J 0 bases, with 23 bases left between them. This CDR3 region has 19 residues. Germline V gives CDR1 MNHEY, CDR2 SMNVEV (reference sequence).

The chain combines TRBV6-5 with TRBJ2-7; perhaps TRBD1 as D (5 bases). V was trimmed by 6 bases and J by 2 bases, leaving 8 bases between them. CDR3 length: 12 amino acids. The germline V gene encodes CDR1 MNHEY and CDR2 SVGAGI. CDR3 in amino acids: CASSKGTYEQYF. CDR3 sequence (DNA): TGTGCCAGCAGCAAGGGGACCTACGAGCAGTACTTC.

This chain links TRBV5-1 with TRBJ1-1; TRBD1 matches 8 bases. J gave up 6 bases and V 0 bases, and 7 bases lay outside the gene matches. The CDR3 has 15 residues. Germline CDR1 reads SGHRS; CDR2 reads YFSETQ. CDR3 in amino acids: CASSLEVQGAAEAFF. As DNA, the CDR3 is TGCGCCAGCAGCTTGGAGGTGCAGGGGGCCGCTGAAGCTTTCTTT.

The chain has TRBV19 and TRBJ2-1; D is possibly TRBD2 (5 bases). The CDR3 runs to 11 residues. The germline CDR1 and CDR2 sequences are LNHDA and SQIVND (reference sequence). V was shortened by 6 bases and J by 10 bases, with 10 bases between the two germline ends. As DNA, the CDR3 is TGTGCCAGTAGCCTCTTAGCGGAGCAGTTCTTC. It is translated as CASSLLAEQFF.

The chain couples TRBV9 to TRBJ1-2; 7 bases agree with TRBD1. This CDR3 has 15 amino acids. The trim removed 0 bases at V and 5 bases at J, leaving 7 bases unmatched. Germline CDR1 reads SGDLS; CDR2 reads YYNGEE. The CDR3, as DNA: TGTGCCAGCAGCGTAGCCGGGACAGCCTATTATGGCTACACCTTC. It codes for CASSVAGTAYYGYTF.

CDR3 residues: CASSVRLTGGSNQPQHF. The CDR3 nucleotides read TGTGCCAGCAGCGTACGCTTGACAGGGGGCAGCAATCAGCCCCAGCATTTT. The rearrangement uses TRBV5-6 and TRBJ1-5, with TRBD1 identical over 10 bases. V was pared by 4 bases and J by 1 base, with 8 bases of the junction left unmatched. Germline CDR1 SGHDT, CDR2 YYEEEE. This CDR3 is 17 amino acids long.

The chain uses TRBV5-1 and TRBJ1-2; 7 positions agree with TRBD1. The V and J ends lost 0 bases and 2 bases, in that order; junction bases with no gene match: 7. Per the germline V gene, CDR1 is SGHRS and CDR2 is YFSETQ. CDR3 length: 16 amino acids. CDR3 residues: CASSLDARQGNYGYTF. The CDR3 DNA follows: TGCGCCAGCAGCTTGGACGCTCGACAGGGAAACTATGGCTACACCTTC.

This chain connects TRBV25-1 to TRBJ1-6, with 7 bases lining up with TRBD1. The germline V gene encodes CDR1 MGHDK and CDR2 SYGVNS. The CDR3 sequence is 15 residues long. J lost 6 bases, V lost 5 bases, and 7 bases had no gene match. The CDR3 here is CASSPVGQFNSPLHF. The CDR3 DNA sequence: TGTGCCAGCAGTCCCGTGGGACAGTTTAATTCACCCCTCCACTTT.

The chain employs TRBV11-2 and TRBJ1-2, with 9 positions matching TRBD1. V shed 5 bases and J 7 bases; nucleotides not matched to a gene: 11. This CDR3 region has 15 residues. CDR1 is SGHAT and CDR2 is FQNNGV in the germline V gene. DNA for the CDR3: TGTGCCAGCAGCCGCGATCCGGGACAGGGTGTTGGCTACACCTTC. It codes for CASSRDPGQGVGYTF.

This clone was detected once. The chain has TRBV6-2 or TRBV6-3 and TRBJ1-2, with TRBD1 matching over 8 bases. Losses at the gene ends were 6 bases for V and 8 bases for J; bases not matched to a gene: 5. This CDR3 contains 12 residues. Germline lookup yields CDR1 MNHEY and CDR2 SVGEGT. CDR3 loop: CASSQGARGYTF. The CDR3 region has the DNA TGTGCCAGCAGCCAGGGGGCGCGGGGCTACACCTTC.

The chain combines TRBV24-1 with TRBJ2-3, with 10 bases fitting TRBD2. Per germline, CDR1 KGHDR and CDR2 SFDVKD. Unmatched junction bases numbered 3, after V lost 4 bases and J lost 6 bases. This CDR3 contains 14 residues. The CDR3 spells CATSEAGGPDTQYF. The CDR3 coding sequence is TGTGCCACCAGTGAAGCGGGAGGGCCGGATACGCAGTATTTT.

The J gene is TRBJ2-5, the V gene TRBV7-2; no reliable D call. The CDR3 spans 13 residues. The V gene lost 5 bases and the J gene lost 7 bases, with 14 bases spanning the gap. CDR1 SGHTA and CDR2 FQGNSA come from the germline V gene. CDR3 in amino acids: CASSAILVGTQYF. In DNA, the CDR3 is TGTGCCAGCAGCGCGATCCTAGTGGGGACCCAGTACTTC.

The chain employs TRBV7-3 and TRBJ2-1; 7 bases are a match to TRBD2. The V gene's germline CDR1 is SGHTA and CDR2 FQGTGA. The CDR3 extends over 15 amino acids. With V trimmed by 5 bases and J by 1 base, 5 bases remained unmatched. The CDR3 region has the DNA TGTGCCAGCAGCATACTAGCGTCTTCCTACAATGAGCAGTTCTTC. Amino acid sequence: CASSILASSYNEQFF.

CDR3 in DNA: TGTGCCAGCAGGCACAGGGGGTCTGGAAACACCATATATTTT. Translation gives CASRHRGSGNTIYF. The rearrangement links TRBV28 to TRBJ1-3; 8 positions agree with TRBD1. With V trimmed by 6 bases and J by 1 base, 2 bases remained unmatched. The CDR3 is 14 amino acids. Germline CDR1 reads MDHEN; CDR2 reads SYDVKM.

As for this clone: At the DNA level, this CDR3 is encoded by other sequences in the same sample as well. The chain recombines TRBV28 with TRBJ2-7, with D perhaps matching TRBD1 (5 bases). CDR1 MDHEN and CDR2 SYDVKM come from the germline V gene. V shed 1 base and J shed 0 bases, with 7 bases lying between them. The CDR3 is made up of 14 amino acids. CDR3 DNA: TGTGCCAGCAGTTTATCAGGGTTCTCCTACGAGCAGTACTTC. It translates to CASSLSGFSYEQYF.

DNA for the CDR3: TGCGCCAGCAGTCCCGACGGGAATTTAAGAGACTATGGCTACACCTTC. It encodes CASSPDGNLRDYGYTF. The chain recombines TRBV5-1 with TRBJ1-2; D not resolved. The V gene lost 5 bases and the J gene lost 3 bases, with 20 bases spanning the gap. The germline V gene encodes CDR1 SGHRS and CDR2 YFSETQ. The CDR3 has 16 amino acids.

This clone occurred a few times. This rearrangement joins TRBV4-3 to TRBJ1-1; the D gene is possibly TRBD1 (6 bases). Between the trimmed V and J ends, which lost 6 bases and 6 bases, there was a span of 17 bases. Germline loops: CDR1 LGHNA, CDR2 YSLEER. The CDR3 is 14 amino acids. The CDR3 bases are TGCGCCAGCAGTCAAAGAAGAGGGGGTCCTGAAGCTTTCTTT. Its protein product is CASSQRRGGPEAFF.

The gene calls are TRBV28 and TRBJ2-2; unclear D gene. Trimming removed 6 bases at V and 7 bases at J, with 12 bases between. Germline V gene data show CDR1 as MDHEN and CDR2 as SYDVKM. This CDR3 region has 13 residues. Here the CDR3 DNA reads TGTGCCAGCAGGGAGACCGCCAACGGGGAGCTGTTTTTT. Translation gives CASRETANGELFF.